Presented here are 22 T cell receptor beta chains from one specimen sequenced in a study of OX40 agonist ivuxolimab in advanced cancers. The repertoire was sequenced with immunoSEQ multiplex PCR; TCRdb's copy has only in-frame clones and lacks some. Found here are about 71,000 clones, 86% of them singletons; the top ten hold about 1%. Sequencing was performed on CD4+ or CD8+ T cells sorted from blood, taken in a trial of the OX40 agonist ivuxolimab. These receptors were taken from an adult with an advanced solid tumor such as melanoma, head and neck, liver or kidney cancer.

A few counts support this clone. This chain uses TRBV10-3 with TRBJ1-1; tentative D call: TRBD1 (5 bases). The CDR3 covers 13 residues. The V end was cut by 10 bases, the J end by 3 bases, with 15 bases between. The germline V gene has CDR1 ENHRY and CDR2 SYGVKD. The CDR3 loop reads CASYRRPDTEAFF. The CDR3 region has the DNA TGTGCCAGCTACAGGAGGCCGGACACTGAAGCTTTCTTT.

This clone appeared a single time. CDR3: CASSLTTRTEAFF. DNA of the CDR3: TGTGCCAGCAGCTTAACTACAAGGACTGAAGCTTTCTTT. The V and J genes are TRBV7-3 and TRBJ1-1; no clear D gene. V gave up 0 bases and J gave up 5 bases, with 7 bases separating them. The CDR3 spans 13 residues. CDR1 is SGHTA and CDR2 is FQGTGA in the germline V gene.

V and J are TRBV27 and TRBJ1-2; 10 bases align to TRBD1. The CDR3 is made up of 13 amino acids. Germline V lookup: CDR1 MNHEY, CDR2 SMNVEV (reference sequence). The ends lost 6 bases at V and 8 bases at J; junction bases unmatched: 6. The CDR3 region is CASRRQGAMGYTF. Written as DNA, the CDR3 is TGTGCCAGCAGGAGACAGGGGGCGATGGGCTACACCTTC.

This chain uses TRBV6-5 with TRBJ2-7; D is perhaps TRBD2 (6 bases). The length of the CDR3 is 12 residues. Trimming pared 9 bases from V and 5 bases from J, leaving 14 bases between. Germline values: CDR1 MNHEY, CDR2 SVGAGI. The CDR3 DNA follows: TGTGCCAGTCTAACCGGGAGCCACGAGCAGTACTTC. It specifies CASLTGSHEQYF.

The table lists this clone with a count of one. The chain has TRBV29-1 and TRBJ1-2, with D possibly TRBD1 on 5 matching bases. V was clipped by 4 bases and J by 9 bases, with 21 bases between them. Germline V gives CDR1 SQVTM, CDR2 ANQGSEA. This CDR3 has 14 amino acids. The CDR3 bases are TGCAGCGTTGGCCCTGCGGGGGTGGCGAGGCGCTACACCTTC. Its protein is CSVGPAGVARRYTF.

V usage is TRBV29-1 and J usage is TRBJ2-7; 8 bases are a match to TRBD2. The CDR3 runs to 12 residues. Germline V gives CDR1 SQVTM, CDR2 ANQGSEA. J gave up 3 bases and V 6 bases, and 4 bases lay outside the gene matches. CDR3 protein: CSVREARYEQYF. The CDR3 DNA reads TGCAGCGTGCGGGAGGCTCGCTACGAGCAGTACTTC.

The chain couples TRBV30 to TRBJ2-5; 7 nucleotides agree with TRBD1. The J segment lost 7 bases and the V segment lost 0 bases, leaving 8 bases of the junction unmatched. This CDR3 contains 14 residues. Looked up from germline, CDR1 is GTSNPN and CDR2 is SVGIG (reference sequence). DNA of the CDR3: TGTGCCTGGAGTGTCGGACAGGAGGTTTGGACCCAGTACTTC. Translation gives CAWSVGQEVWTQYF.

The CDR3 sequence: CASSSGQGAGMNTEAFF. Here the CDR3 DNA reads TGTGCCAGCAGCTCAGGACAGGGGGCCGGAATGAACACTGAAGCTTTCTTT. V and J are TRBV5-5 and TRBJ1-1; 11 bases align to TRBD1. J was trimmed by 0 bases and V by 3 bases; bases with no gene match: 7. This CDR3 is 17 amino acids long. Germline assignment: CDR1 SGHKS and CDR2 YYEKEE (reference sequence).

The rearrangement links TRBV10-3 to TRBJ2-5, with unresolved D. The J call may not be correct, given that the DNA end is closer to TRBJ2-7. The length of the CDR3 is 14 residues. Germline V gene data show CDR1 as ENHRY and CDR2 as SYGVKD. The CDR3 coding sequence is TGTGCCATCAGTGATGGTGGGTTAACCTACGAGCAGTACTTC. Encoded protein: CAISDGGLTYEQYF.

This clone was counted once. This chain links TRBV20-1 with TRBJ2-1; no clear D. V was shortened by 0 bases and J by 5 bases, with 2 bases between the two germline ends. The CDR3 is 11 amino acids. The V gene's germline CDR1 is DFQATT and CDR2 SNEGSKA (reference sequence). The CDR3 is CSARDDNEQFF. CDR3 DNA: TGCAGTGCTAGAGACGACAATGAGCAGTTCTTC.

Notes on this clone: Other DNA sequences within the sample encode an identical CDR3. The CDR3: CASSQGQGKETQYF. The DNA of the CDR3 is TGCGCCAGCAGCCAAGGACAGGGAAAAGAGACCCAGTACTTC. The V and J genes are TRBV4-3 and TRBJ2-5; 7 positions match TRBD1. Germline V lookup: CDR1 LGHNA, CDR2 YSLEER. The J segment lost 3 bases and the V segment lost 1 base, leaving 2 bases of the junction unmatched. The CDR3 has 14 residues.

The J gene is TRBJ1-4, the V gene TRBV7-2; maybe TRBD1 (6 bases). The CDR3 contains 14 residues. With 3 bases removed from V and 8 bases from J, the gap between germline ends came to 13 bases. CDR1 and CDR2 from the germline V gene are SGHTA and FQGNSA. DNA of the CDR3: TGTGCCAGCAGCTTTCAAGGGGGAGGGGAAAAACTGTTTTTT. Translation: CASSFQGGGEKLFF.

This chain joins TRBV6-6 and TRBJ1-1, with TRBD1 matching 11 bases. The CDR3 has 14 residues. J lost 4 bases, V lost 6 bases, and 4 bases had no gene match. Germline CDR1 reads MNHNY; CDR2 reads SVGAGI (reference sequence). The CDR3: CASRTGTGGTEAFF. CDR3 bases: TGTGCCAGCAGGACCGGGACAGGGGGCACTGAAGCTTTCTTT.

The rearrangement links TRBV5-4 to TRBJ1-4, with no clear D. The CDR3 has 16 residues. V lost 1 base, J lost 0 bases, and 10 bases lay in between. Germline V CDR1 and CDR2: SGHNT, YYREEE (reference sequence). The CDR3, as DNA: TGTGCCAGCAGCTTGCACAGACTTACAACTAATGAAAAACTGTTTTTT. Translation: CASSLHRLTTNEKLFF.

In this sample, this clone turned up a few times. The chain recombines TRBV5-4 with TRBJ1-3; 8 nucleotides line up with TRBD1. J was trimmed by 8 bases and V by 0 bases; bases with no gene match: 7. The CDR3 extends over 15 amino acids. Germline CDR1 is SGHNT and CDR2 is YYREEE (reference sequence). DNA of the CDR3: TGTGCCAGCAGCTTGGGACAGGGGTTGGTTGACACCATATATTTT. As protein: CASSLGQGLVDTIYF.

The chain employs TRBV4-3 and TRBJ1-5; D not certain. The CDR3 has 13 amino acids. Germline CDR1 is LGHNA and CDR2 is YSLEER. The germline V and J ends were trimmed by 4 bases and 5 bases, with 9 bases remaining between them. DNA for the CDR3: TGCGCCAGCAGCCTCCAAGTGGATCAGCCCCAGCATTTT. Amino acid sequence: CASSLQVDQPQHF.

The V and J genes are TRBV5-1 and TRBJ2-7, with TRBD1 identical over 8 bases. This CDR3 has 13 residues. CDR1 SGHRS and CDR2 YFSETQ come from the germline V gene. V lost 3 bases and J lost 7; bases outside the gene matches: 6. The chain's CDR3 is CASSYGQGSEQYF. The CDR3, as DNA: TGCGCCAGCAGCTACGGACAGGGCTCTGAGCAGTACTTC.

CDR3 in DNA: TGTGCCAGCAGGGAAACAGGGGGCCCTAATGAAAAACTGTTTTTT. It codes for CASRETGGPNEKLFF. V usage is TRBV28 and J usage is TRBJ1-4, with 9 bases fitting TRBD1. Germline assignment: CDR1 MDHEN and CDR2 SYDVKM. The CDR3 runs 15 residues. V dropped 6 bases and J dropped 3; count of bases not matched to a gene: 5.

This clone was seen more than once but under ten times. The chain uses TRBV28 and TRBJ1-1; D ambiguous. The CDR3 is 14 amino acids. Trimming left V 5 bases short and J 4 bases short, with 14 bases between. Germline V gives CDR1 MDHEN, CDR2 SYDVKM. CDR3 sequence: CASSIDTEFTEAFF. CDR3 DNA sequence: TGTGCCAGCAGTATCGACACGGAGTTCACTGAAGCTTTCTTT.

The chain couples TRBV4-3 to TRBJ1-1; unclear D gene. The CDR3 length is 15 residues. The V and J ends lost 6 bases and 1 base respectively, with 15 bases between them. CDR1 and CDR2 from the germline V gene are LGHNA and YSLEER. Here the CDR3 reads CASSLRRRTNTEAFF. The CDR3 coding sequence is TGCGCCAGCAGTCTGCGCAGGAGAACGAACACTGAAGCTTTCTTT.

The chain couples TRBV13 to TRBJ2-7; tentative D call: TRBD1 (6 bases). Trimming left V 10 bases short and J 3 bases short, with 16 bases between. The CDR3 sequence is 13 residues long. From germline, CDR1 is PRHDT and CDR2 FYEKMQ (reference sequence). The DNA of the CDR3 is TGTGCCACCAGACAGGCAGCGGTCTACGAGCAGTACTTC. Translated: CATRQAAVYEQYF.

This clone was detected once. The chain couples TRBV19 to TRBJ2-5, with 8 positions matching TRBD2. The DNA matches TRBJ2-7 better at its end, which makes the J call doubtful. CDR3 length: 15 residues. Looked up from germline, CDR1 is LNHDA and CDR2 is SQIVND (reference sequence). The CDR3 loop is CASSIGGSGNYEQYF. In nucleotides, the CDR3 is TGTGCCAGTAGTATAGGAGGTAGCGGGAACTACGAGCAGTACTTC.